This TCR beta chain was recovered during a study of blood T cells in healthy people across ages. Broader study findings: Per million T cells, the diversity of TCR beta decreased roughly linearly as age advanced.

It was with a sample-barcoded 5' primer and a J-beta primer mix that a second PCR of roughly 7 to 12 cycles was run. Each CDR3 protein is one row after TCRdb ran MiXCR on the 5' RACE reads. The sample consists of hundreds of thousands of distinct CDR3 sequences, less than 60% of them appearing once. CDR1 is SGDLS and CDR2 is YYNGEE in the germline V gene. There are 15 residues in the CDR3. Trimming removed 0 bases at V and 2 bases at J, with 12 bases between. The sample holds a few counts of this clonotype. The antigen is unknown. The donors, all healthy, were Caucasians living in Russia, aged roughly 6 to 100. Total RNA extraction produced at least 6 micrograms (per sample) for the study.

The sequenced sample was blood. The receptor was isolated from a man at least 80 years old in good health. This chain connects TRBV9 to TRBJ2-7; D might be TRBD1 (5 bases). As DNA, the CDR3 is TGTGCCAGCAGCGTAGATCCAGGGCCTACCTACGAGCAGTACTTC. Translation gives CASSVDPGPTYEQYF.